This T cell receptor (beta chain) was recorded in a study of human thymus T cells. Some clones are missing from TCRdb's copy, which holds only in-frame ones; the method was immunoSEQ multiplex PCR. Of under 150,000 clones in the sample, approximately 96% were seen once. The CDR3 is 17 amino acids. V lost 0 bases to trimming and J lost 0 bases, with 14 bases between them. Germline V gene lookup returns CDR1 SGHNT and CDR2 YYREEE (reference sequence). Resections obtained during corrective heart surgery supplied the thymus tissue. The specimen sequenced was thymus tissue. This chain uses TRBV5-4 with TRBJ2-3; D is undetermined. The TCR sequence derives from a boy under three years old with a congenital heart defect but otherwise immunologically healthy. The DNA for the CDR3 is TGTGCCAGCAGCTTGGCCCCTAGGATTGTTAGCACAGATACGCAGTATTTT. Translating it yields CASSLAPRIVSTDTQYF.